This T cell receptor (beta chain) appears in the sequencing data of a study of neurological immune-mediated disorders. Germline CDR1 and CDR2: DFQATT and SNEGSKA (reference sequence). The CDR3 runs 12 residues. Trimming removed 5 bases from V and 1 base from J, with 7 bases in between. By share, this clonotype ranks as medium-sized (0.01 to 0.1%). Its antigen is not identified. Findings and caveats of the study: The highest TCR clonal expansion occurred in HTLV-1-associated myelopathy; multiple sclerosis fell below healthy controls.

TCRdb processed the 5' RACE reads anew with MiXCR; each CDR3 protein has one entry. Altogether 25,000 or so distinct CDR3 sequences are present, around 12% being singletons, with the ten largest covering less than 9%. Sequences were obtained from PBMCs. The source of this sequence is a man in his 60s in good health. The V call is TRBV20-1, the J call TRBJ2-3; D call uncertain. CDR3 in amino acids: CSAEPRTDTQYF. The CDR3 nucleotides are TGCAGTGCTGAACCACGCACAGATACGCAGTATTTT.